The 19 T cell receptor beta chains listed next were all sequenced from one sample in a study of response to subunit inactivated influenza vaccine. TCRdb recomputed calls from the RT-PCR reads with MiXCR, one row per CDR3 protein. Seen here are 430,000 or so distinct CDR3 sequences, around 9.9% observed once, and the top ten hold around 12%. Sequences were derived from PBMCs from blood, sampled more than 35 days after vaccination. The receptor source for this set is a man in his fifties or sixties who received an inactivated influenza vaccine.

This clonotype was recorded at least ten times. This chain connects TRBV5-1 to TRBJ2-1; the match to TRBD1 covers 10 bases. In germline, CDR1 is SGHRS, CDR2 YFSETQ. J was trimmed by 3 bases and V by 4 bases; bases with no gene match: 4. This CDR3 has 15 residues. The CDR3 loop reads CASSQDRGLYNEQFF. Here the CDR3 DNA reads TGCGCCAGCAGCCAAGACAGGGGGCTCTACAATGAGCAGTTCTTC.

This clonotype occurred a few times. V and J are TRBV11-2 and TRBJ2-1, with TRBD2 as a possible D gene (5 bases). V was shortened by 3 bases and J by 7 bases, with 22 bases between the two germline ends. Germline assignment: CDR1 SGHAT and CDR2 FQNNGV. This CDR3 has 17 amino acids. DNA of the CDR3: TGTGCCAGCAGCTTCTCGCGGGTTCCCCTTTTGGGGAATGAGCAGTTCTTC. Protein: CASSFSRVPLLGNEQFF.

This clonotype occurred many times. The chain recombines TRBV4-3 with TRBJ2-1; 11 nucleotides align to TRBD2. This CDR3 has 17 amino acids. CDR1 LGHNA and CDR2 YSLEER come from the germline V gene. The J segment lost 8 bases and the V segment lost 4 bases, leaving 13 bases of the junction unmatched. CDR3: CASSLNRIAGGLDEQFF. CDR3 nucleotides: TGCGCCAGCAGCCTTAATCGGATAGCGGGAGGGCTCGATGAGCAGTTCTTC.

This clonotype was found a few times. The gene calls are TRBV6-5 and TRBJ2-1; no definite D call. V lost 0 bases, J lost 2 bases, and 11 bases lay in between. This CDR3 is built from 16 residues. From germline, CDR1 is MNHEY and CDR2 SVGAGI. The CDR3: CASSYSIKPAYNEQFF. Written as DNA, the CDR3 is TGTGCCAGCAGTTACTCGATTAAACCGGCCTACAATGAGCAGTTCTTC.

The chain links TRBV6-7 to TRBJ2-1; D possibly uses TRBD1 or TRBD2 (5 bases each). TRBV6-7 is flagged as an ORF with uncertain function. V was clipped by 4 bases and J by 8 bases, with 18 bases between them. The CDR3 extends over 15 amino acids. The CDR3 DNA is TGTGCCAGCAGTTTAACTAGGGACCTATTCGATGAGCAGTTCTTC. This encodes CASSLTRDLFDEQFF.

This clonotype was observed at least ten times. V is TRBV5-1 and J is TRBJ2-4; a weak D match, TRBD2 (7 bases). Germline V CDR1 and CDR2: SGHRS, YFSETQ. The length of the CDR3 is 13 residues. The ends were cut back, 10 bases at V and 9 bases at J, with 20 bases in the middle. Here the CDR3 reads CAPSSSRGGIQYF. The CDR3, as DNA: TGCGCCCCCTCCTCCTCAAGGGGGGGCATTCAGTACTTC.

The chain couples TRBV2 to TRBJ1-1; 7 bases are a match to TRBD1. The CDR3 contains 14 residues. Trimming removed 7 bases from V and 8 bases from J; junction bases left unmatched: 13. Germline V gene sequence: CDR1 SNHLY, CDR2 FYNNEI. The CDR3 DNA follows: TGTGCCAGCATTAAGACAGGGACGGGGCGGGAAGCTTTCTTT. Translating it yields CASIKTGTGREAFF.

The chain recombines TRBV2 with TRBJ2-1, with unresolved D. The V and J ends lost 6 bases and 5 bases respectively, with 11 bases between them. Germline V gives CDR1 SNHLY, CDR2 FYNNEI. This CDR3 contains 13 residues. CDR3 DNA: TGTGCCAGCAGCGCAACCCGGGACAATGAGCAGTTCTTC. Protein: CASSATRDNEQFF. Complete variable domain (other parts from reference TRBV2 and TRBJ2-1): EPEVTQTPSHQVTQMGQEVILRCVPISNHLYFYWYRQILGQKVEFLVSFYNNEISEKSEIFDDQFSVERPDGSNFTLKIRSTKLEDSAMYFCASSATRDNEQFFGPGTRLTVL.

J is TRBJ2-5 and V is TRBV19; D unresolved. Germline V gene lookup returns CDR1 LNHDA and CDR2 SQIVND (reference sequence). Trimming took 5 bases from V and 1 from J, leaving 14 bases between them. This CDR3 has 15 residues. The CDR3 region has the DNA TGTGCCAGTAGTCCGCGGAAGGGATTCCAAGAGACCCAGTACTTC. Protein sequence: CASSPRKGFQETQYF.

This sequence joins TRBV12-3 or TRBV12-4 and TRBJ2-5; TRBD2 might be the D (7 bases). This CDR3 has 13 residues. V lost 6 bases and J lost 3, with 11 bases in between. The CDR3 DNA is TGTGCCAGCAGGAGAGGGGGGGAAGAGACCCAGTACTTC. This translates into CASRRGGEETQYF.

The gene calls are TRBV4-3 and TRBJ2-2; 9 bases fit TRBD2. Germline assignment: CDR1 LGHNA and CDR2 YSLEER. The V segment lost 0 bases and the J segment 1 base; nucleotides outside the gene matches: 9. CDR3 length: 19 residues. The CDR3 DNA reads as TGCGCCAGCAGCCAAGACTGGGCGGGAGGGCCGTTGAACACCGGGGAGCTGTTTTTT. Translated, it gives CASSQDWAGGPLNTGELFF.

This clonotype was detected many times. The chain links TRBV6-5 to TRBJ2-7, with a weak D call TRBD1 (6 bases). CDR1 and CDR2 from the germline V gene are MNHEY and SVGAGI. The CDR3 extends over 12 amino acids. V was cut by 7 bases and J by 3 bases, with 10 bases left in between. CDR3 DNA sequence: TGTGCCAGCAAGGGGGACATCTACGAGCAGTACTTC. Translating it yields CASKGDIYEQYF.

V usage is TRBV2 and J usage is TRBJ2-3; D is uncertain. The ends were cut back, 10 bases at V and 6 bases at J, with 23 bases in the middle. Germline-derived CDR1 and CDR2 are SNHLY and FYNNEI. This CDR3 region has 15 residues. CDR3 residues: CATSPGIFTDDTQYF. The DNA of the CDR3 is TGTGCCACAAGCCCCGGCATTTTCACAGACGATACGCAGTATTTT.

This clonotype turned up a few times. The chain uses TRBV7-9 and TRBJ2-5; D possibly matches TRBD1 or TRBD2 (5 bases each). Germline V gene sequence: CDR1 SEHNR, CDR2 FQNEAQ (reference sequence). Trimming removed 1 base at V and 2 bases at J, with 14 bases between. The CDR3 length is 16 residues. The CDR3 region has the DNA TGTGCCAGCAGCTTAGTTGGGGGACGAGAACAAGAGACCCAGTACTTC. Translated: CASSLVGGREQETQYF. Combining the CDR3 with reference TRBV7-9 and TRBJ2-5 gives the whole variable domain DTGVSQNPRHKITKRGQNVTFRCDPISEHNRLYWYRQTLGQGPEFLTYFQNEAQLEKSRLLSDRFSAERPKGSFSTLEIQRTEQGDSAMYLCASSLVGGREQETQYFGPGTRLLVL.

This clonotype was recorded a few times. This chain joins TRBV5-5 and TRBJ2-6; D remains ambiguous. The CDR3 length is 18 residues. V lost 0 bases and J 1 base, leaving 14 bases between the germline ends. CDR1 is SGHKS and CDR2 is YYEKEE in the germline V gene (reference sequence). CDR3 region: CASSLVGITNSGANVLTF. The CDR3 DNA sequence: TGTGCCAGCAGCTTGGTTGGGATCACAAATTCTGGGGCCAACGTCCTGACTTTC.

There are many counts of this clonotype. The chain joins TRBV12-3 or TRBV12-4 to TRBJ1-1; D possibly corresponds to TRBD1 (5 bases). The CDR3 runs 14 residues. V was cut by 3 bases and J by 5 bases, with 13 bases left in between. For the CDR3, the DNA is TGTGCCAGCAGTTTTTCCAGGGACGGAACTGAAGCTTTCTTT. Translating it yields CASSFSRDGTEAFF.

V gene TRBV4-1 combines with J gene TRBJ2-5; 8 bases are shared with TRBD2. The CDR3 sequence is 13 residues long. V lost 6 bases, J lost 4 bases, and 4 bases stayed unmatched. CDR1 is MGHRA and CDR2 is YSYEKL in the germline V gene. CDR3 sequence reads: CASSGTRGETQYF. As DNA, the CDR3 is TGCGCCAGCAGTGGGACTAGAGGAGAGACCCAGTACTTC.

This clonotype was seen many times. The rearrangement uses TRBV12-3 or TRBV12-4 and TRBJ2-7; TRBD2 matches at 9 bases. V trimming: 1 base; J trimming: 0 bases; junction bases outside the gene matches: 1. CDR3 length equals 15 residues. The CDR3 bases are TGTGCCAGCAGTTTAGGCGGGAGGGCCTCCTACGAGCAGTACTTC. Protein: CASSLGGRASYEQYF.

This clonotype was found many times. The rearrangement links TRBV7-2 to TRBJ2-3; D not resolved. The germline CDR1 and CDR2 sequences are SGHTA and FQGNSA. There are 14 residues in the CDR3. Trimming took off 5 bases at V and 4 bases at J, with 13 bases between the two ends. The CDR3: CASSLGLGPDTQYF. Here the CDR3 DNA reads TGTGCCAGCAGCCTGGGGTTAGGGCCAGATACGCAGTATTTT.